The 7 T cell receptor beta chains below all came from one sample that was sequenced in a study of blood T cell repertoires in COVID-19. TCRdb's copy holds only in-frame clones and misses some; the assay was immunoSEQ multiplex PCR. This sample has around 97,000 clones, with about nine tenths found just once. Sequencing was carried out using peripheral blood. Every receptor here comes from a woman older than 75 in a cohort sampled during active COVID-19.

The CDR3 protein is CASSQAGGPRELFF. The CDR3 DNA reads TGTGCCAGCAGCCAGGCGGGAGGACCCCGGGAGCTGTTTTTT. The rearrangement uses TRBV14 and TRBJ2-2, with 8 bases fitting TRBD2. CDR3 length equals 14 residues. V lost 3 bases to trimming and J lost 9 bases; unmatched junction nucleotides: 6. Germline loops: CDR1 SGHDN, CDR2 FVKESK. Together with reference TRBV14 and TRBJ2-2, the CDR3 gives the full variable domain: EAGVTQFPSHSVIEKGQTVTLRCDPISGHDNLYWYRRVMGKEIKFLLHFVKESKQDESGMPNNRFLAERTGGTYSTLKVQPAELEDSGVYFCASSQAGGPRELFFGEGSRLTVL.

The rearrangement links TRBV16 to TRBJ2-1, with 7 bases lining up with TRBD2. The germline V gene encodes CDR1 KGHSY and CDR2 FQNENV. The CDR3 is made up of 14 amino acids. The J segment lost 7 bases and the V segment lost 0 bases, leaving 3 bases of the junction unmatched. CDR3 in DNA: TGTGCCAGCAGCCAATCAAGGGGAGGGAATGAGCAGTTCTTC. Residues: CASSQSRGGNEQFF.

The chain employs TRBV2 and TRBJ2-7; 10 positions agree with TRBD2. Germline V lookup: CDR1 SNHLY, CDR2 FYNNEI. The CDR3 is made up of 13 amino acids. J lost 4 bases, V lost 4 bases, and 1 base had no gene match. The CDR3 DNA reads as TGTGCCAGCAGTGGACTAGCGGGTTACGAGCAGTACTTC. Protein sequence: CASSGLAGYEQYF.

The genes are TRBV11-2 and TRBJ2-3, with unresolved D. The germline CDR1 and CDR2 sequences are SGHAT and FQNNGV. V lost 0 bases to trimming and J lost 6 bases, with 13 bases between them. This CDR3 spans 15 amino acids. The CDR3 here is CASSLEIVSSDTQYF. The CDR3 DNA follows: TGTGCCAGCAGCTTAGAAATCGTCTCCTCGGATACGCAGTATTTT.

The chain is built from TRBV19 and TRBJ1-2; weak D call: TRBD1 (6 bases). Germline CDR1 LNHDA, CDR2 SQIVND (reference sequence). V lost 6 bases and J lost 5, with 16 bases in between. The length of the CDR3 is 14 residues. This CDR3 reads CASSTQGKEYGYTF. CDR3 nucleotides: TGTGCCAGTAGCACACAGGGAAAGGAATATGGCTACACCTTC.

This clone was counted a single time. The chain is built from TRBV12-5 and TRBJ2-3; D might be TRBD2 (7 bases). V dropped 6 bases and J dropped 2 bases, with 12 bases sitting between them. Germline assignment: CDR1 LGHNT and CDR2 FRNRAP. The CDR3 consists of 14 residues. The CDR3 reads CASGPGGHTDTQYF. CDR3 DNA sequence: TGTGCTAGTGGCCCCGGGGGGCACACAGATACGCAGTATTTT. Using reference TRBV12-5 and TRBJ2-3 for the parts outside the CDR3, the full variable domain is DARVTQTPRHKVTEMGQEVTMRCQPILGHNTVFWYRQTMMQGLELLAYFRNRAPLDDSGMPKDRFSAEMPDATLATLKIQPSEPRDSAVYFCASGPGGHTDTQYFGPGTRLTVL.

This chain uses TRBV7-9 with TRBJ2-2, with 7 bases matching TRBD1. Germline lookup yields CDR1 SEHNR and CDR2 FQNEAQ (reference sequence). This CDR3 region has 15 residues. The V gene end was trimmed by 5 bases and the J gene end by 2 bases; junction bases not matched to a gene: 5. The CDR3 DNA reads TGTGCCAGCAGCACCCGGGACAGTAACACCGGGGAGCTGTTTTTT. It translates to CASSTRDSNTGELFF. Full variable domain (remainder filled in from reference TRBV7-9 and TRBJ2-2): DTGVSQNPRHKITKRGQNVTFRCDPISEHNRLYWYRQTLGQGPEFLTYFQNEAQLEKSRLLSDRFSAERPKGSFSTLEIQRTEQGDSAMYLCASSTRDSNTGELFFGEGSRLTVL.